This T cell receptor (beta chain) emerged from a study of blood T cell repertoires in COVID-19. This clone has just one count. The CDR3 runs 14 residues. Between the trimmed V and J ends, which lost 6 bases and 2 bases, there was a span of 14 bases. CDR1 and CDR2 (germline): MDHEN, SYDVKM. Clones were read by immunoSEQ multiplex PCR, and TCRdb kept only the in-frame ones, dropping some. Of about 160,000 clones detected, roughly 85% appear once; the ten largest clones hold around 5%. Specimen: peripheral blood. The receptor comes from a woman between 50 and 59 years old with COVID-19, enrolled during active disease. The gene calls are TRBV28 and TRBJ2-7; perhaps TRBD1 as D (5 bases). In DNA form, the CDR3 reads TGTGCCAGCAGCCCCAGGGCCGGACCCTACGAGCAGTACTTC. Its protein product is CASSPRAGPYEQYF.